Here is one TCR beta chain with its context. Its specificity is not known. This sample is part of a study of T cell responses to AZD1222 COVID-19 vaccine. The overall study: Pooling was applied to second doses at about 4 or about 12 weeks. The study's findings and limits: Vaccination with two AZD1222 doses was followed by a rise in Spike-specific TCR breadth and depth.

TCRdb keeps only in-frame clones here, not all; method: immunoSEQ multiplex PCR. This sample yields fewer than 200,000 clones, of which 85% to 95% are seen a single time; 2.6% belongs to the top ten. Germline-derived CDR1 and CDR2 are SGHNT and YYREEE (reference sequence). The CDR3 spans 15 residues. V lost 3 bases, J lost 2 bases, and 7 bases stayed unmatched. The material sequenced was peripheral blood, taken on day 0 of AZD1222 vaccination. This TCR derives from an adult in good health. The chain recombines TRBV5-4 with TRBJ2-5, with TRBD1 identical over 7 bases. The CDR3 nucleotides read TGTGCCAGCAGCTCCCCGGGACAGAGACAAGAGACCCAGTACTTC. Encoded protein: CASSSPGQRQETQYF.